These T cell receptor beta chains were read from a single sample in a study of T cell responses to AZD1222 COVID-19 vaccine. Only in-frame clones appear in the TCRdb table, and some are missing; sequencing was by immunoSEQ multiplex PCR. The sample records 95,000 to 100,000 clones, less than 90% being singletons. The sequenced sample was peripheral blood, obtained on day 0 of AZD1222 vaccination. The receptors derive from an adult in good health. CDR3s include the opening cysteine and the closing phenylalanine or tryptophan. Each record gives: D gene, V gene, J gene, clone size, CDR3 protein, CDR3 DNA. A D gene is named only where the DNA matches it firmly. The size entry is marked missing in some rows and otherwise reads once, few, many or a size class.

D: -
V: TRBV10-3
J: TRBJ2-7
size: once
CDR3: CAIGETGGLYEQYF
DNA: TGTGCCATCGGGGAGACAGGAGGGCTCTACGAGCAGTACTTC

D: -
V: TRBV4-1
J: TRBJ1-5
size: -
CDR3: CASRPTVLKGSNQPQHF
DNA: TGCGCCAGCAGACCGACAGTTCTAAAGGGTAGCAATCAGCCCCAGCATTTT

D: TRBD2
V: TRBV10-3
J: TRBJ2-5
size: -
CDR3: CAISQLAAQETQYF
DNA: TGTGCCATCAGCCAACTAGCGGCCCAAGAGACCCAGTACTTC

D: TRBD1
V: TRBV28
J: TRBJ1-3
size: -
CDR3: CASSSISGGLSGNTIYF
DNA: TGTGCCAGCAGTTCAATTTCAGGGGGCCTGTCTGGAAACACCATATATTTT

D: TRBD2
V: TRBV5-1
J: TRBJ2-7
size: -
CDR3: CASSTSGSSYEQYF
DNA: TGCGCCAGCAGCACTAGCGGGAGCTCCTACGAGCAGTACTTC

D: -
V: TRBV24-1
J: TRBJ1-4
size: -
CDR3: CATSDFQGEKLFF
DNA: TGTGCCACCAGTGATTTCCAGGGTGAAAAACTGTTTTTT

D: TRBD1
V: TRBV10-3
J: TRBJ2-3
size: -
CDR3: CAISDRHRGLTDTQYF
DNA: TGTGCCATCAGTGATCGGCACAGGGGTTTAACAGATACGCAGTATTTT

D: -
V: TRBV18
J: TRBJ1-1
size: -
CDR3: CASSLGIGPTEAFF
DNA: TGTGCCAGCTCGCTAGGGATCGGCCCGACTGAAGCTTTCTTT

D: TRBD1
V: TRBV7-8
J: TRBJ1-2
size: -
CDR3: CASSLRDRAAGYTF
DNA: TGTGCCAGCAGCTTGCGGGACAGGGCCGCTGGCTACACCTTC

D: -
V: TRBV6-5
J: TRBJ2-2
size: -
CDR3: CASNLVSGAGELFF
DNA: TGTGCCAGCAATCTTGTGTCGGGGGCCGGGGAGCTGTTTTTT

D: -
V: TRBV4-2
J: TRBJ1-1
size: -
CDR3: CASSQVGVNTEAFF
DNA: TGTGCCAGCAGCCAAGTAGGGGTGAACACTGAAGCTTTCTTT

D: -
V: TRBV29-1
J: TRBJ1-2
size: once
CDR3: CSAESGQGSGYTF
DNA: TGCAGCGCTGAGTCGGGGCAGGGAAGCGGCTACACCTTC

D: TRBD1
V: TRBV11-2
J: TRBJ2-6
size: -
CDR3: CASRSGQGLSGANVLTF
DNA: TGTGCCAGCAGGTCGGGACAGGGATTATCCGGGGCCAACGTCCTGACTTTC

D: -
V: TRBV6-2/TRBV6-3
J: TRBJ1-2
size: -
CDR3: CASSLFQRVLNYGYTF
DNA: TGTGCCAGCAGTTTATTCCAAAGGGTTCTCAACTATGGCTACACCTTC

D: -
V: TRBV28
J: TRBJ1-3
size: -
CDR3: CASSFRARDTIYF
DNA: TGTGCCAGCAGTTTCAGGGCGAGAGACACCATATATTTT

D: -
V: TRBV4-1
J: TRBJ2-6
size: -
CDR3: CASSQESQLSGANVLTF
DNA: TGCGCCAGCAGCCAAGAATCACAGCTCTCTGGGGCCAACGTCCTGACTTTC

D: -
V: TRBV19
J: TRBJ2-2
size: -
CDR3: CASSIWGGELFF
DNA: TGTGCCAGTAGTATCTGGGGCGGGGAGCTGTTTTTT

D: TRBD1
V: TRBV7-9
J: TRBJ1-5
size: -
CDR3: CASSRSTGAVNQPQHF
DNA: TGTGCCAGCAGCAGATCGACAGGGGCCGTCAATCAGCCCCAGCATTTT

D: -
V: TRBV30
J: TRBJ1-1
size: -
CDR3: CAWSVQGKTEAFF
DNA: TGTGCCTGGAGTGTACAGGGAAAAACTGAAGCTTTCTTT

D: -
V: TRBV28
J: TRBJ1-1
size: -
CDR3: CASSPSSGGVPEAFF
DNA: TGTGCCAGCAGTCCCTCGAGTGGGGGCGTACCTGAAGCTTTCTTT

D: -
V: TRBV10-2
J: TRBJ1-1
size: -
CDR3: CASSVTGNTEAFF
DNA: TGCGCCAGCAGTGTCACAGGAAACACTGAAGCTTTCTTT

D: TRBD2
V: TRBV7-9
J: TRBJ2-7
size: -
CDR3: CASEQGLVSYEQYF
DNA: TGTGCCAGCGAGCAAGGACTAGTTTCTTACGAGCAGTACTTC

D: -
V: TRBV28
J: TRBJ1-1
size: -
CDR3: CASSLNRVAFF
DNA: TGTGCCAGCAGTTTGAACCGGGTGGCTTTCTTT

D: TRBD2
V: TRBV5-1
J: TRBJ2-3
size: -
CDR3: CASSLETSGDTDTQYF
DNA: TGCGCCAGCAGCTTGGAGACTAGCGGGGACACAGATACGCAGTATTTT

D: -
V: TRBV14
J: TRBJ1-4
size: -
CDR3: CASSRMALSSEKLFF
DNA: TGTGCCAGCAGCCGCATGGCTCTTTCGAGTGAAAAACTGTTTTTT

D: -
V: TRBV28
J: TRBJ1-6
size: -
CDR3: CASSPGDNSPLHF
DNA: TGTGCCAGCAGTCCCGGGGATAATTCACCCCTCCACTTT

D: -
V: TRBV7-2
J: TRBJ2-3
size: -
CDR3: CASSPGSSYTDTQYF
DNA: TGTGCCAGCAGCCCCGGGAGCTCCTACACAGATACGCAGTATTTT

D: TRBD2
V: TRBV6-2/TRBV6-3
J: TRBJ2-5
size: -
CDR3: CASSWGTSGPRETQYF
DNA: TGTGCCAGCAGTTGGGGGACTAGCGGGCCCAGGGAGACCCAGTACTTC

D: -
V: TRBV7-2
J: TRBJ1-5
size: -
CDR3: CASSASSNQPQHF
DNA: TGTGCCAGCAGCGCAAGCAGCAATCAGCCCCAGCATTTT

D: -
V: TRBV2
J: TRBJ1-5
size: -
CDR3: CASSEGRGSNQPQHF
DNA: TGTGCCAGCAGTGAGGGCCGGGGTAGCAATCAGCCCCAGCATTTT

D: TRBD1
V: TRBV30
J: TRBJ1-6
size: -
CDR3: CAWSVRGQGARSYNSPLHF
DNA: TGTGCCTGGAGTGTACGGGGACAGGGGGCCCGCTCCTATAATTCACCCCTCCACTTT

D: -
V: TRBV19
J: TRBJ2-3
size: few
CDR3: CASSSGWGGDMRDTQYF
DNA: TGTGCCAGTAGTTCCGGTTGGGGGGGCGATATGAGGGATACGCAGTATTTT

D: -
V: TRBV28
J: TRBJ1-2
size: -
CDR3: CASSFEGYGYTF
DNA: TGTGCCAGCAGTTTCGAGGGTTATGGCTACACCTTC

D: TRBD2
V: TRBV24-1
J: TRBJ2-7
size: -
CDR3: CATSDPGAGRAHEQYF
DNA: TGTGCCACCAGTGACCCCGGGGCCGGGAGGGCCCACGAGCAGTACTTC

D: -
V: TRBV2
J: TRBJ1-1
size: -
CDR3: CASSLASVNTEAFF
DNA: TGTGCCAGCAGCTTAGCGTCGGTGAACACTGAAGCTTTCTTT

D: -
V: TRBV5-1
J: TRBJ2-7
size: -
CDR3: CASSIGTNYEQYF
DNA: TGCGCCAGCAGCATCGGGACAAACTACGAGCAGTACTTC

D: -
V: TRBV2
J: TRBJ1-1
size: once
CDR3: CASSVNTEAFF
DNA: TGTGCCAGCAGCGTGAACACTGAAGCTTTCTTT

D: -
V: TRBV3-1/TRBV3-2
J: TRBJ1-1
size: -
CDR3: CASSPEDARWGEAFF
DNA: TGTGCCAGCAGCCCCGAGGACGCTCGGTGGGGTGAAGCTTTCTTT

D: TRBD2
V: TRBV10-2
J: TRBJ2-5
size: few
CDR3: CASSERGLAGVRETQYF
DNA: TGCGCCAGCAGTGAAAGGGGTCTAGCGGGAGTAAGGGAGACCCAGTACTTC

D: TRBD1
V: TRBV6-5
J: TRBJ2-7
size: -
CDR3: CASGVRTGNEQYF
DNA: TGTGCCAGCGGAGTCCGGACAGGAAACGAGCAGTACTTC

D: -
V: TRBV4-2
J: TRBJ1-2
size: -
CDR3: CASSQDLSTGYGYTF
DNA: TGTGCCAGCAGCCAAGATCTTAGTACAGGGTATGGCTACACCTTC

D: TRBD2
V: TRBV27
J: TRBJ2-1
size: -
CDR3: CASSLPGLAGWGEQFF
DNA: TGTGCCAGCAGTTTACCGGGACTAGCGGGCTGGGGTGAGCAGTTCTTC